The 3 T cell receptor beta chains below come from one sample, sequenced in a study of CD8+CD57+ T cells in acquired aplastic anemia. Patients chosen for sequencing had shown CD8+CD57+ cell expansion by flow cytometry. Genomic DNA acted as the template from which TCR beta VDJ combination and CDR3 sequence profiling were carried out. A single record per CDR3 protein comes from TCRdb applying MiXCR to the reads. The table includes 260,000 or so distinct CDR3 sequences, approximately 82% detected once. The source material was sorted CD4+, CD8+, or CD8+CD57+ T cells (not recorded which) from PBMCs. These receptors all stem from a human donor with aplastic anemia.

V and J are TRBV7-9 and TRBJ2-7; the match to TRBD1 covers 7 bases. V lost 1 base to trimming and J lost 0 bases; unmatched junction nucleotides: 12. The germline gives CDR1 SEHNR, CDR2 FQNEAQ (reference sequence). CDR3 length equals 18 residues. This CDR3 reads CASSLEGSDRANSYEQYV. CDR3 nucleotides: TGTGCCAGCAGCTTAGAGGGTAGCGACAGGGCCAACTCCTACGAGCAGTACGTC.

In regard to this clonotype: One junction end does not reproduce the germline sequence, and a read error may be involved. The chain combines TRBV9 with TRBJ1-1; D not resolved. In germline, CDR1 is SGDLS, CDR2 YYNGEE. This CDR3 is 15 amino acids long. In DNA, the CDR3 is TGTGCCAGCAGCGTAGGGGCGGGAGGGAACGATGAATCTTTCTTT. Translated, it gives CASSVGAGGNDESFF.

At least ten counts were recorded for this clonotype. The chain couples TRBV19 to TRBJ2-3; 11 bases align to TRBD1. Germline-derived CDR1 and CDR2 are LNHDA and SQIVND (reference sequence). The CDR3 covers 16 residues. J lost 4 bases, V lost 6 bases, and 9 bases had no gene match. CDR3 sequence (DNA): TGTGCCAGTAGCCCTCGGACAGGGGGCGCGTCAGATACGCAGTATTTT. Protein: CASSPRTGGASDTQYF.